Each of the 24 T cell receptor beta chains below was sequenced from the same sample in a study of blood T cell repertoires in COVID-19. TCRdb's table, derived via immunoSEQ multiplex PCR, lists solely in-frame clones and lacks some. The sample holds around 500,000 clones, 70% to 90% seen once. Specimen: peripheral blood. These receptors were collected from a human donor in a cohort sampled during active COVID-19.

The chain combines TRBV9 with TRBJ2-5; a possible D gene is TRBD1 (5 bases). Germline CDR1 and CDR2: SGDLS and YYNGEE. The CDR3 consists of 17 residues. Between the trimmed V and J ends, which lost 4 bases and 4 bases, there was a span of 23 bases. CDR3 sequence reads: CASSMGSGANLGETQYF. In DNA form, the CDR3 reads TGTGCCAGCAGCATGGGGTCTGGGGCCAATCTGGGAGAGACCCAGTACTTC.

With regard to this clone: At one of its ends the junction is not consistent with the germline gene, which may arise from a read error. The V gene is TRBV29-1, the J gene TRBJ2-7; possible D gene TRBD2, 5 bases. Germline V lookup: CDR1 SQVTM, CDR2 ANQGSEA. The CDR3 has 13 amino acids. Written as DNA, the CDR3 is TGCAACGTTGTCGTGGGGAGCTCCTACGAGCAGTACTTC. Translating gives CNVVVGSSYEQYF.

V usage is TRBV30 and J usage is TRBJ1-2; 7 bases map to TRBD1. Trimming took 5 bases from V and 3 from J; bases not matched to a gene: 6. The CDR3 loop spans 13 amino acids. CDR1 is GTSNPN and CDR2 is SVGIG in the germline V gene (reference sequence). The CDR3 spells CAWGSTGDYGYTF. CDR3 DNA: TGTGCCTGGGGGTCCACAGGGGACTATGGCTACACCTTC.

The chain couples TRBV3-1 (or the pseudogene TRBV3-2) to TRBJ2-7; maybe TRBD2 (5 bases). Germline V gives CDR1 LGHDT, CDR2 YNNKEL (reference sequence). The ends were cut back, 1 base at V and 0 bases at J, with 10 bases in the middle. This CDR3 has 15 residues. The CDR3 region is CASSQAHSGSYEQYF. The CDR3 nucleotides are TGTGCCAGCAGCCAAGCTCACAGCGGCTCCTACGAGCAGTACTTC.

The V call is TRBV5-1, the J call TRBJ2-5; maybe TRBD2 (6 bases). This CDR3 comprises 15 residues. The V gene lost 2 bases and the J gene lost 2 bases, with 13 bases spanning the gap. Germline V gene sequence: CDR1 SGHRS, CDR2 YFSETQ. In DNA form, the CDR3 reads TGCGCCAGCAGCTTCCAGAGCGGGTTACAAGAGACCCAGTACTTC. Encoded protein: CASSFQSGLQETQYF.

This chain uses TRBV27 with TRBJ2-2; weak D call: TRBD1 (6 bases). This CDR3 has 13 residues. V was clipped by 7 bases and J by 6 bases, with 12 bases between them. In germline, CDR1 is MNHEY, CDR2 SMNVEV (reference sequence). CDR3: CASIRTGSGELFF. The CDR3 coding sequence is TGTGCCAGCATAAGAACAGGGTCCGGGGAGCTGTTTTTT.

The chain couples TRBV2 to TRBJ2-4, with 9 bases that match TRBD1. V lost 9 bases to trimming and J lost 5 bases; unmatched junction nucleotides: 5. Germline values: CDR1 SNHLY, CDR2 FYNNEI. The CDR3 runs to 13 residues. CDR3 sequence: CASHRDRENIQYF. The CDR3 DNA reads TGTGCCAGTCACCGGGACAGGGAAAACATTCAGTACTTC. Using reference TRBV2 and TRBJ2-4 for the parts outside the CDR3, the full variable domain is EPEVTQTPSHQVTQMGQEVILRCVPISNHLYFYWYRQILGQKVEFLVSFYNNEISEKSEIFDDQFSVERPDGSNFTLKIRSTKLEDSAMYFCASHRDRENIQYFGAGTRLSVL.

The CDR3 DNA is TGTGCCAGCAGTGAATGGGACAGGGGGGTGGAGCTGTTTTTT. This encodes CASSEWDRGVELFF. The chain joins TRBV6-1 to TRBJ2-2; 11 bases line up with TRBD1. V gave up 2 bases and J gave up 10 bases; unmatched junction bases: 3. This CDR3 contains 14 residues. Germline V CDR1 and CDR2: MNHNS, SASEGT.

Here the CDR3 DNA reads TGTGCCAGCAGCTTACGCGGTAGCAACTCCGCGGCCTCCTACAATGAGCAGTTCTTC. Its translation: CASSLRGSNSAASYNEQFF. The J gene is TRBJ2-1, the V gene TRBV7-2, with D unclear. CDR3 length equals 19 residues. Germline V gene data show CDR1 as SGHTA and CDR2 as FQGNSA. Trimming cost V 2 bases and J 0 bases, with 20 bases left between them.

There are a few counts of this clone. Other DNA sequences in this sample translate to the same CDR3. J is TRBJ2-7 and V is TRBV5-1; 8 nucleotides line up with TRBD1. The V gene end was trimmed by 0 bases and the J gene end by 4 bases; junction bases not matched to a gene: 6. CDR3 size: 15 residues. Germline CDR1 is SGHRS and CDR2 is YFSETQ. CDR3 nucleotide sequence: TGCGCCAGCAGCTTGGCGCCGGGACAGGCTTACGAGCAGTACTTC. Residues: CASSLAPGQAYEQYF.

The chain is built from TRBV9 and TRBJ2-1, with TRBD1 matching 7 bases. This CDR3 is 15 amino acids long. Trimming at V came to 3 bases and at J to 6 bases, leaving 9 bases not matched to a gene. Per germline, CDR1 SGDLS and CDR2 YYNGEE. The CDR3, as DNA: TGTGCCAGCAGCGGACCCGGGACAGAGGGCAATGAGCAGTTCTTC. Translated: CASSGPGTEGNEQFF.

The J gene is TRBJ1-5, the V gene TRBV11-2, with 8 bases lining up with TRBD1. The V and J ends lost 2 bases and 5 bases, in that order; junction bases with no gene match: 11. The germline V gene has CDR1 SGHAT and CDR2 FQNNGV. This CDR3 has 17 residues. In nucleotides, the CDR3 is TGTGCCAGCAGCTTACTTCAGACAGGGGTCTACGATCAGCCCCAGCATTTT. Translating it yields CASSLLQTGVYDQPQHF.

This chain uses TRBV6-2 or TRBV6-3 with TRBJ2-3, with 10 bases lining up with TRBD1. Germline loops: CDR1 MNHEY, CDR2 SVGEGT. The length of the CDR3 is 15 residues. Losses at the gene ends were 4 bases for V and 3 bases for J; bases not matched to a gene: 4. CDR3 bases: TGTGCCAGCAGTTTATGGACAGGGGGGACAGATACGCAGTATTTT. This gives the protein CASSLWTGGTDTQYF.

This clone was picked up one time. The chain combines TRBV18 with TRBJ1-2, with D tentatively TRBD1 (5 bases). The CDR3 consists of 14 residues. Germline-derived CDR1 and CDR2 are KGHSH and LQKENI. V dropped 2 bases and J dropped 4 bases, with 11 bases sitting between them. In nucleotides, the CDR3 is TGTGCCAGCTCACCAGATCGACAGTTCTATGGCTACACCTTC. Encoded protein: CASSPDRQFYGYTF.

The chain uses TRBV28 and TRBJ1-4, with D unresolved. Germline V lookup: CDR1 MDHEN, CDR2 SYDVKM. V lost 7 bases to trimming and J lost 8 bases, with 23 bases between them. The CDR3 contains 16 residues. The CDR3 DNA reads as TGTGCCAGCACCGGCGGGTCATCCGTGAGGTGGGAAAAACTGTTTTTT. This encodes CASTGGSSVRWEKLFF.

On this clone itself: The same CDR3 arises from other DNA sequences in this sample as well. V usage is TRBV18 and J usage is TRBJ1-4; D perhaps matches TRBD1 (5 bases). Trimming stripped 2 bases from V and 5 bases from J, with 9 bases between. Germline CDR1 reads KGHSH; CDR2 reads LQKENI. The CDR3 has 14 residues. This CDR3 reads CASSPEGANEKLFF. The CDR3 DNA is TGTGCCAGCTCACCAGAAGGGGCCAATGAAAAACTGTTTTTT.

In this sample, this clone turned up a few times. The CDR3 DNA follows: TGTGCCAGCGCCTCTAGCGGTTACAATGAGCAGTTCTTC. Amino acid sequence: CASASSGYNEQFF. The V call is TRBV27, the J call TRBJ2-1; 7 bases agree with TRBD2. J lost 4 bases, V lost 8 bases, and 5 bases had no gene match. Per the germline V gene, CDR1 is MNHEY and CDR2 is SMNVEV (reference sequence). The CDR3 length is 13 residues.

This chain uses TRBV7-2 with TRBJ1-6; 11 nucleotides agree with TRBD1. Germline CDR1 reads SGHTA; CDR2 reads FQGNSA. This CDR3 contains 17 residues. The V and J ends lost 5 bases and 7 bases, in that order; junction bases with no gene match: 10. For the CDR3, the DNA is TGTGCCAGCAGCCCTAGGACAGGGGGCAATCCCAATTCACCCCTCCACTTT. Residues: CASSPRTGGNPNSPLHF.

The genes are TRBV12-5 and TRBJ1-6, with D perhaps matching TRBD1 (5 bases). This CDR3 comprises 13 residues. Trimming removed 2 bases from V and 13 bases from J, with 12 bases in between. The germline CDR1 and CDR2 sequences are LGHNT and FRNRAP. CDR3 region: CASGLTGVSPLHF. CDR3 nucleotide sequence: TGTGCTAGTGGTTTGACAGGCGTATCGCCCCTCCACTTT. Full variable domain (missing parts from reference TRBV12-5 and TRBJ1-6): DARVTQTPRHKVTEMGQEVTMRCQPILGHNTVFWYRQTMMQGLELLAYFRNRAPLDDSGMPKDRFSAEMPDATLATLKIQPSEPRDSAVYFCASGLTGVSPLHFGNGTRLTVT.

J is TRBJ1-1 and V is TRBV7-3; the D gene is possibly TRBD1 (5 bases). The CDR3 contains 16 residues. Trimming stripped 1 base from V and 0 bases from J, with 12 bases between. Looked up from germline, CDR1 is SGHTA and CDR2 is FQGTGA. The CDR3 sequence: CASSLMGGSMNTEAFF. In nucleotides, the CDR3 is TGTGCCAGCAGCTTAATGGGGGGTAGCATGAACACTGAAGCTTTCTTT.

The chain combines TRBV28 with TRBJ2-2; D may be TRBD2 (7 bases). Trimming took 11 bases from V and 3 from J, leaving 16 bases between them. Looked up from germline, CDR1 is MDHEN and CDR2 is SYDVKM. The CDR3 covers 14 residues. CDR3 nucleotide sequence: TGTGCCGCTTGGGGGGGGCGCGACACCGGGGAGCTGTTTTTT. As protein: CAAWGGRDTGELFF.

The V and J genes are TRBV15 and TRBJ2-1, with D perhaps TRBD2 (6 bases). Germline CDR1 LNHNV, CDR2 YYDKDF (reference sequence). The CDR3 loop spans 16 amino acids. The germline V and J ends were trimmed by 4 bases and 4 bases, with 17 bases remaining between them. The CDR3 sequence is CATSTRTGRGYNEQFF. The CDR3 coding sequence is TGTGCCACCAGCACACGGACCGGGCGGGGTTACAATGAGCAGTTCTTC.

This chain links TRBV27 with TRBJ1-3, with D tentatively TRBD1 (5 bases). The CDR3 loop spans 18 amino acids. V was pared by 2 bases and J by 4 bases, with 21 bases between. The germline V gene encodes CDR1 MNHEY and CDR2 SMNVEV (reference sequence). The DNA of the CDR3 is TGTGCCAGCAGTTTAAGGGGCCCCCTAAGGGGCTCAGGAAACACCATATATTTT. Protein sequence: CASSLRGPLRGSGNTIYF.

Only a few counts were recorded for this clone. This rearrangement joins TRBV7-2 to TRBJ1-1; D is uncertain. Per germline, CDR1 SGHTA and CDR2 FQGNSA. The CDR3 sequence is 11 residues long. Trimming took off 7 bases at V and 5 bases at J, with 8 bases between the two ends. The CDR3 DNA reads as TGTGCCAGCACCGAGAGAACTGAAGCTTTCTTT. Translation gives CASTERTEAFF.